This TCR beta chain comes out of a study of T cells in Graves' hyperthyroidism and ophthalmopathy. Study summary: Sampling of peripheral blood happened at initial diagnosis, prior to any treatment.

It was uncontrolled infection, other autoimmune disease, pregnancy or lactation that excluded patients. For the diagnoses, clinical symptoms, serum thyroxine and TRAb, thyroid ultrasound and orbital computed tomography were used. It was RNA transcripts that yielded the amplified TCR beta CDR3 regions. HTBI primers were the set used in a first-round RT-PCR of the TCR CDR3. TCRdb used MiXCR to reprocess the multiplex PCR reads, holding one entry per CDR3 protein. The sample shows some 300,000 distinct CDR3 sequences, about 15% of them seen only once. The length of the CDR3 is 16 residues. Germline V gives CDR1 LNHDA, CDR2 SQIVND (reference sequence). Trimming stripped 5 bases from V and 7 bases from J, with 21 bases between.

The source of this sequence is a man aged 30-40 years with Graves' hyperthyroidism. Sequencing input: blood. This chain uses TRBV19 with TRBJ1-5; D not certain. CDR3 sequence reads: CASSPGRRTLGQPQHF. The CDR3 nucleotides are TGTGCCAGTAGTCCCGGACGGAGGACTCTGGGACAGCCCCAGCATTTT.